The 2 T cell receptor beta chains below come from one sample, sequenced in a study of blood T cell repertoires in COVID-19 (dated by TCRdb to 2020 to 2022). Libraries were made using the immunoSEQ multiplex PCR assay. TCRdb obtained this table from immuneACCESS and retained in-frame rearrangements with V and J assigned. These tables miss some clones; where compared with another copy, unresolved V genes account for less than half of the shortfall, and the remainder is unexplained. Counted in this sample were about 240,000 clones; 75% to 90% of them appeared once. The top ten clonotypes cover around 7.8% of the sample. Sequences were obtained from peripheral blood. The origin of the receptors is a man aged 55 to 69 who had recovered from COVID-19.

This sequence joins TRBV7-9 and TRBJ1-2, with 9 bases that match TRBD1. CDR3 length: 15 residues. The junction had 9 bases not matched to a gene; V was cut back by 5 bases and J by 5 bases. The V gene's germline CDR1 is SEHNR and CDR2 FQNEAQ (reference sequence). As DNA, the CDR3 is TGTGCCAGCAGCCACTGGGGACAGGGTCGGTATGGCTACACCTTC. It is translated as CASSHWGQGRYGYTF.

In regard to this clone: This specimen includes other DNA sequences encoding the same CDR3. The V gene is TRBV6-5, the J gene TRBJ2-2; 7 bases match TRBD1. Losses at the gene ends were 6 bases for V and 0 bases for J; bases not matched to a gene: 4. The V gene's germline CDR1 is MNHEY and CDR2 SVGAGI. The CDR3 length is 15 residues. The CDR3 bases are TGTGCCAGCAGACCACAGGGGACGAACACCGGGGAGCTGTTTTTT. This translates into CASRPQGTNTGELFF.